This TCR beta chain was captured by sequencing in a study of T cell changes during pregnancy in multiple sclerosis. Notes on this clone: An end of the junction does not agree with germline; a read error may underlie this.

Produced via immunoSEQ multiplex PCR; TCRdb's table is partial and in-frame only. The table lists 35,000 to 45,000 clones, 75% to 95% of them singletons. The CDR3 totals 13 residues. Per germline, CDR1 SGHNT and CDR2 YYREEE (reference sequence). The sequenced sample was CD4+ T cells from peripheral blood mononuclear cells, obtained in the second trimester of pregnancy. The rearrangement uses TRBV5-4 and TRBJ2-7; possibly TRBD1 for D (5 bases). The clonotype was recovered from a female donor in good health, enrolled as a control in a pregnancy study. CDR3 nucleotide sequence: TGTGCCAGCAGCTTGGAGCGCAGGGCTCTGTGGGACTTC. The encoded protein is CASSLERRALWDF.